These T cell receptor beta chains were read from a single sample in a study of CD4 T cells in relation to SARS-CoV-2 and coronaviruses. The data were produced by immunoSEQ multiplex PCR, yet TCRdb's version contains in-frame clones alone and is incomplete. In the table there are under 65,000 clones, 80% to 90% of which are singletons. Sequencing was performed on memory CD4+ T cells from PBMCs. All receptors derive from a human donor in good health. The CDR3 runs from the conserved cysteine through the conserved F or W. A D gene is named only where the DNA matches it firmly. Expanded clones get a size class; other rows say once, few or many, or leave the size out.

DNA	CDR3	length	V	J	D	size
TGTGCCAGCAGTTTATTAGCGGGAGGGACCGGGGAGCTGTTTTTT	CASSLLAGGTGELFF	15	TRBV27	TRBJ2-2	TRBD2	NA
TGTGCCAGCAGTTACTCGAGGCGCGGGGTGGAGACCCAGTACTTC	CASSYSRRGVETQYF	15	TRBV6-5	TRBJ2-5	NA	NA
TGTACCAGCAATCGACAGGGCCGGGTTAACTATGGCTACACCTTC	CTSNRQGRVNYGYTF	15	TRBV6-5	TRBJ1-2	TRBD1	NA
TGCAGCGTTGAAGGGATAGCGGGAGGGAGTTACAATGAGCAGTTCTTC	CSVEGIAGGSYNEQFF	16	TRBV29-1	TRBJ2-1	TRBD2	NA
TGTGCCAGCAGTGGAATCTTGGCGGTCTACGAGCAGTACTTC	CASSGILAVYEQYF	14	TRBV2	TRBJ2-7	NA	NA
TGTGCCAGCAGCCCCGAAAGCGGGAGAACCTACGAGCAGTACTTC	CASSPESGRTYEQYF	15	TRBV11-2	TRBJ2-7	TRBD2	NA
TGTGCCAGCAGCTATAAACGACTAGCGGGCTCCTACAATGAGCAGTTCTTC	CASSYKRLAGSYNEQFF	17	TRBV7-9	TRBJ2-1	TRBD2	medium-sized
TGTGCCTGGAGTCGACTAGCGGGAGGCACCGGGGAGCTGTTTTTT	CAWSRLAGGTGELFF	15	TRBV30	TRBJ2-2	TRBD2	NA
TGCGCCAGCAGCCCGCTAGCGGGATCCTACAATGAGCAGTTCTTC	CASSPLAGSYNEQFF	15	TRBV5-1	TRBJ2-1	TRBD2	NA
TGTGCCAGCAGCTTATTGGAGTCGGTGACAGATACGCAGTATTTT	CASSLLESVTDTQYF	15	TRBV11-2	TRBJ2-3	NA	NA
TGTGCCAGCTCATCGACTAGCGGGAGCTCCTACGAGCAGTACTTC	CASSSTSGSSYEQYF	15	TRBV18	TRBJ2-7	TRBD2	NA
TGTGCCAGCAGCAGACAGCCGGGGGATGAGCAGTTCTTC	CASSRQPGDEQFF	13	TRBV6-6	TRBJ2-1	NA	few
TGTGCCAGCAGTTACCGGACAGGGGGCGACGGCTACACCTTC	CASSYRTGGDGYTF	14	TRBV6-6	TRBJ1-2	TRBD1	NA
TGTGCCAGCAGCCAAATGATGGGTCAGCCCCAGCATTTT	CASSQMMGQPQHF	13	TRBV3-1/TRBV3-2	TRBJ1-5	NA	NA
TGCAGCGTTGAAGGCACTAGCGGACTACAAGAGACCCAGTACTTC	CSVEGTSGLQETQYF	15	TRBV29-1	TRBJ2-5	TRBD2	NA
TGTGCCACTACGACCCGGGACTACCAGTTCTTC	CATTTRDYQFF	11	TRBV2	TRBJ2-1	TRBD2	NA
TGTGCCAGCAGCTTAACAGGGGGGAAAAGTGAAGCTTTCTTT	CASSLTGGKSEAFF	14	TRBV7-9	TRBJ1-1	TRBD1	few
TGCAGTGCTAGACCCGGGACTGAAGCTTTCTTT	CSARPGTEAFF	11	TRBV20-1	TRBJ1-1	NA	NA
TGTGCCAGCAGCCTAGGACTTAGCGGGAGGCCGAACACCGGGGAGCTGTTTTTT	CASSLGLSGRPNTGELFF	18	TRBV12-1	TRBJ2-2	NA	NA
TGTGCCAGCACCTTAGCGGGAGGGATTCCCTCTGGGGCCAACGTCCTGACTTTC	CASTLAGGIPSGANVLTF	18	TRBV27	TRBJ2-6	TRBD2	NA
TGTGCCAGCAGCCAAGGGGGTAGCGCAGATACGCAGTATTTT	CASSQGGSADTQYF	14	TRBV7-3	TRBJ2-3	NA	NA
TGTGCCAGCTCACCCGGCGCGCCCGGGAACACCGGGGAGCTGTTTTTT	CASSPGAPGNTGELFF	16	TRBV18	TRBJ2-2	NA	few
TGCGCCAGCAGCGCCTCTACCATTGACGGCGGCGGGAGCACCTACGAGCAGTACTTC	CASSASTIDGGGSTYEQYF	19	TRBV5-1	TRBJ2-7	TRBD2	NA
TGTGCCAGCAGCCAGGGACTAGCGGGAACTAATGAGCAGTTCTTC	CASSQGLAGTNEQFF	15	TRBV6-8	TRBJ2-1	TRBD2	NA
TGTGCCAGCAGTTTAGTGTTAGTGGGTACGCAGTATTTT	CASSLVLVGTQYF	13	TRBV12-3/TRBV12-4	TRBJ2-3	NA	NA
TGTGCCAGCTCACCACAGGGATTGGATCAGCCCCAGCATTTT	CASSPQGLDQPQHF	14	TRBV18	TRBJ1-5	NA	NA
TGCGCCAGCAGCCAAGTTGGGGGGCCTAGCGGGAGTAAGTATTTT	CASSQVGGPSGSKYF	15	TRBV4-1	TRBJ2-3	TRBD2	NA
TGCGCCAGCAGCTTGAGGGCGGGTCCGACTTCCTACAATGAGCAGTTCTTC	CASSLRAGPTSYNEQFF	17	TRBV5-1	TRBJ2-1	NA	NA
TGTGCCAGCAGCGTAGAGGTTCAAGAGACCCAGTACTTC	CASSVEVQETQYF	13	TRBV9	TRBJ2-5	NA	NA
TGTGCCAGCAGCAAAGTCGAAGCTTTCTTT	CASSKVEAFF	10	TRBV21-1	TRBJ1-1	NA	NA
TGTGCCAGCAGTTACTCTGACAGGGGCTTCGATACGCAGTATTTT	CASSYSDRGFDTQYF	15	TRBV6-5	TRBJ2-3	TRBD1	NA
TGTGCCAGCAGCCAACTAGCGGGACACCCTGGGGAGCTGTTTTTT	CASSQLAGHPGELFF	15	TRBV3-1/TRBV3-2	TRBJ2-2	TRBD2	NA